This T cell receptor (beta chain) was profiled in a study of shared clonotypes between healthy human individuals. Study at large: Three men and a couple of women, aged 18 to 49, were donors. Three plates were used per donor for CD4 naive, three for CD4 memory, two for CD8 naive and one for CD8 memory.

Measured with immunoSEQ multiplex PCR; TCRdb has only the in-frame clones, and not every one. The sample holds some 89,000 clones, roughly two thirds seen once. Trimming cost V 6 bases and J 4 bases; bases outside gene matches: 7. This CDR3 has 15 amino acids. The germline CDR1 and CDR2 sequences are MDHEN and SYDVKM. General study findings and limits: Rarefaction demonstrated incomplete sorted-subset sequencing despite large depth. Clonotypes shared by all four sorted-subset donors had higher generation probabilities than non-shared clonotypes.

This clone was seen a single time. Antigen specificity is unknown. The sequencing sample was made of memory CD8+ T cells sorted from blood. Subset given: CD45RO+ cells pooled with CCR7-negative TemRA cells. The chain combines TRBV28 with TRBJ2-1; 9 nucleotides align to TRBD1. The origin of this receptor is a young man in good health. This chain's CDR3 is CASSPDRGMYNEQFF. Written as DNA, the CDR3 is TGTGCCAGCAGCCCAGACAGGGGGATGTACAATGAGCAGTTCTTC.